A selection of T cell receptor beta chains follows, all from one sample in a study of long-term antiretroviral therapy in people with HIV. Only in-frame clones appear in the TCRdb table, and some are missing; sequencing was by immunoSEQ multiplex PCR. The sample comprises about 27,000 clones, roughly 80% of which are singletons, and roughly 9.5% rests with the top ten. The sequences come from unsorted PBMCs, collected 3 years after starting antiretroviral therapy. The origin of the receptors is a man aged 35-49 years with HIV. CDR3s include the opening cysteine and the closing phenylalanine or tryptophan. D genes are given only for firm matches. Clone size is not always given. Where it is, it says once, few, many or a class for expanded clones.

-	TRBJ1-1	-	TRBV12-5	TGTGCTAGCTCCAAGGCCGGGAACACTGAAGCTTTCTTT	CASSKAGNTEAFF
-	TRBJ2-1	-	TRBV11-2	TGTGCCAGCAGCTTAGGAAGTTTGCAGTTCTTC	CASSLGSLQFF
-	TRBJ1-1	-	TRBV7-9	TGTGCCAGCAGCCTGTCGAACACTGAAGCTTTCTTT	CASSLSNTEAFF
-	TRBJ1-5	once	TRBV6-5	TGTGCCAGCAGTTACGGGGGCCCCAATCAGCCCCAGCATTTT	CASSYGGPNQPQHF
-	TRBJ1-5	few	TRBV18	TGTGCCAGCTCACGCCAGGGAAGCAATCAGCCCCAGCATTTT	CASSRQGSNQPQHF
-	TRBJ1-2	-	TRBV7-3	TGTGCCAGCAGCCCCTTTCAGGGGAAATTAATTAGCTACACCTTC	CASSPFQGKLISYTF
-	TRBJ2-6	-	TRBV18	TGTGCCAGCTCACCACCGATCGAGACCCACAACTCTGGGGCCAACGTCCTGACTTTC	CASSPPIETHNSGANVLTF
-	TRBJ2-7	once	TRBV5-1	TGCGCCAGCAGCTTCGCAGGGCACGAGCAGTACTTC	CASSFAGHEQYF
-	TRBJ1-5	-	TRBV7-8	TGTGCCAGCAGCGTCGCAGATTCTAGCAATCAGCCCCAGCATTTT	CASSVADSSNQPQHF
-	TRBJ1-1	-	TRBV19	TGTGCCAGTAGTTCCGCACCGATGAACACTGAAGCTTTCTTT	CASSSAPMNTEAFF
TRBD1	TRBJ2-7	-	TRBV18	TGTGCCAGCTCACCTCCGGGACAGGGGTACGAGCAGTACTTC	CASSPPGQGYEQYF
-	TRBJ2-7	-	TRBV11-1	TGTGCCAGCAGCTCCACAGCCGGACGTTCCTACGAGCAGTACTTC	CASSSTAGRSYEQYF
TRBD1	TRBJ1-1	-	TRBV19	TGTGCCAGTAGTATAACGATTTGGACAGGGGTTAACACTGAAGCTTTCTTT	CASSITIWTGVNTEAFF
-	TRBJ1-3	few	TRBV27	TGTGCCAGCAGTTTATCCTCATACTCTGGAAACACCATATATTTT	CASSLSSYSGNTIYF
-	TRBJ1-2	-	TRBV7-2	TGTGCCAGCAGCTTTTCAGGGGAGCCCCCCGCAAACTATGGCTACACCTTC	CASSFSGEPPANYGYTF
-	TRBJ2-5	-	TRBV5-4	TGTGCCAGCAGCTTGCAGGGTTTAGAGACCCAGTACTTC	CASSLQGLETQYF
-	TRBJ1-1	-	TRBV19	TGTGCCAGTAGTATTCAGGGAGGCACTGAAGCTTTCTTT	CASSIQGGTEAFF
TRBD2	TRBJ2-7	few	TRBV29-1	TGCAGCGTTGATACTAGCGGGGGATCCTACGAGCAGTACTTC	CSVDTSGGSYEQYF
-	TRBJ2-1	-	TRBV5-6	TGTGCCAGCAGCTTGGTCGCGGGAAATGAGCAGTTCTTC	CASSLVAGNEQFF
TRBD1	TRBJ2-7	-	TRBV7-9	TGTGCCAGCAGCCCCCAGGGGGTCCTAATATCCTACGAGCAGTACTTC	CASSPQGVLISYEQYF
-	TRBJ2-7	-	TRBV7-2	TGTGCCAGCAGCTCCGGCGGTTACTACGAGCAGTACTTC	CASSSGGYYEQYF
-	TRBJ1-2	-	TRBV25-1	TGTGCCAGCAGTGGTGGGGGTGTGGACTACACCTTC	CASSGGGVDYTF
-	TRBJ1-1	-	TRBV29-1	TGCAGCGTAATCCGGTCGGACACTGAAGCTTTCTTT	CSVIRSDTEAFF
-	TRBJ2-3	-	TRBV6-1	TGTGCCAGCAGTGGCCAAGGGATATCGGTCACGCAGTATTTT	CASSGQGISVTQYF
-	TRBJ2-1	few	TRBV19	TGTGCCAGCCGCCGGTCCGCAGGCTCCTACAATGAGCAGTTCTTC	CASRRSAGSYNEQFF
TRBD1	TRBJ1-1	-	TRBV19	TGTGCCAGTAGTCCCCCCGGGACAGGGCGTCGCGAAGCTTTCTTT	CASSPPGTGRREAFF
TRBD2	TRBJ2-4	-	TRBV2	TGTGCCAGCAGTAGCTACGGGACTAGCGGGCAGTACTTC	CASSSYGTSGQYF
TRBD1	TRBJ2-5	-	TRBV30	TGTGCCTGGAGCACGACAGGGGACTGGGAGACCCAGTACTTC	CAWSTTGDWETQYF
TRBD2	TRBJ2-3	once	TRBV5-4	TGTGCCAGCAGCCGACTAGCGGGGGGGGGAGATACGCAGTATTTT	CASSRLAGGGDTQYF
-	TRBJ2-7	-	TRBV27	TGTGCCAGCAGACGAAGGACGGAGCCCTACGAGCAGTACTTC	CASRRRTEPYEQYF
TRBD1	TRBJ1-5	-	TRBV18	TGTGCCAGCTCACGGACAGGGGATCAGCCCCAGCATTTT	CASSRTGDQPQHF
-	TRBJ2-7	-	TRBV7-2	TGTGCCAGCAGCGTCCCGAGCTACGAGCAGTACTTC	CASSVPSYEQYF
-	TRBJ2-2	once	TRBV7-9	TGTGCCAGCAGCTTACAGGGAGGAGGTACCGGGGAGCTGTTTTTT	CASSLQGGGTGELFF
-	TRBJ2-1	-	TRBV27	TGTGCCAGCAGTTTAGGGCAGATCTACAATGAGCAGTTCTTC	CASSLGQIYNEQFF
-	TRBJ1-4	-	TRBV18	TGTGCCAGCTCACGTACTACCGACGGTGAAAAACTGTTTTTT	CASSRTTDGEKLFF
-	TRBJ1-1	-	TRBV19	TGTGCCAGTAGTATAGCACCGCTAAGACGAGAGACTGAAGCTTTCTTT	CASSIAPLRRETEAFF
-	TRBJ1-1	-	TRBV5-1	TGCGCCAGCAGCTTGGGCCCGACAGGCCCGAACACTGAAGCTTTCTTT	CASSLGPTGPNTEAFF
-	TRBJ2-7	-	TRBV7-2	TGTGCCAGCAGCCTAACGGTAGGTGCCTCCTACGAGCAGTACTTC	CASSLTVGASYEQYF
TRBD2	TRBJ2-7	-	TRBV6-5	TGTGCCAGCAGTCGCACGGTAGCGGGACACGAGCAGTACTTC	CASSRTVAGHEQYF
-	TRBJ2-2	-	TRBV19	TGTGCCAGTAGTTTGGGAAACACCGGGGAGCTGTTTTTT	CASSLGNTGELFF
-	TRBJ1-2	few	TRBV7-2	TGTGCCAGCAGCCCGGGCTCCGTCTATGGCTACACCTTC	CASSPGSVYGYTF
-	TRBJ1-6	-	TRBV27	TGTGCCAGCAGGAACCGGGTCCTGAGAAATTCACCCCTCCACTTT	CASRNRVLRNSPLHF
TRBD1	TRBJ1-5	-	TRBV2	TGTGCCAGCAGTGAAGCGGGACAGGGCAATCAGCCCCAGCATTTT	CASSEAGQGNQPQHF
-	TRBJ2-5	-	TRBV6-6	TGTGCCAGCAGGGGCCGGGCCAATGAGGGAGAGACCCAGTACTTC	CASRGRANEGETQYF
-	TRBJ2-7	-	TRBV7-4	TGTGCCAGCAGCTCTTGGGAAGTCTACGAGCAGTACTTC	CASSSWEVYEQYF